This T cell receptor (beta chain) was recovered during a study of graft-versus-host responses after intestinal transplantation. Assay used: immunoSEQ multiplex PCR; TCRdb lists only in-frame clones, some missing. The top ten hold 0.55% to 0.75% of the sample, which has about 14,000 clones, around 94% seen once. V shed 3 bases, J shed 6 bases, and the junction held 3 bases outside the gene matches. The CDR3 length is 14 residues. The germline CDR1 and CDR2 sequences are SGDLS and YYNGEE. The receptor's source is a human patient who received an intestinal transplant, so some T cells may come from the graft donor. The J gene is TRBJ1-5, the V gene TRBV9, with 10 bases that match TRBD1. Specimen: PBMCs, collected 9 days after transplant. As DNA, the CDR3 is TGTGCCAGCAGCGCGGGACAGGGGCCTCAGCCCCAGCATTTT. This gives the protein CASSAGQGPQPQHF.